A selection of T cell receptor beta chains follows, all from one sample in a study of OX40 agonist ivuxolimab in advanced cancers. Using immunoSEQ multiplex PCR, the repertoire was profiled, and TCRdb retains in-frame clones only, with some absent. Altogether 57,000 or so clones are present, roughly 93% being singletons, with the ten largest covering 15% to 20%. The sample consisted of CD4+ or CD8+ T cells sorted from blood, taken in a trial of the OX40 agonist ivuxolimab. These receptors were collected from an adult with an advanced solid tumor such as melanoma, head and neck, liver or kidney cancer. CDR3s include the opening cysteine and the closing phenylalanine or tryptophan. A D gene is named only where the DNA matches it firmly.

TRBD1,TRBV5-6,TRBJ1-4,TGTGCCAGCAGCTTTGGGACAGTCTCAAATGAAAAACTGTTTTTT,CASSFGTVSNEKLFF
NA,TRBV19,TRBJ1-1,TGTGCCAGTAGTATAGGCCCGGACTGGGTCCCTGAAGCTTTCTTT,CASSIGPDWVPEAFF
NA,TRBV28,TRBJ2-2,TGTGCCAGCAGTTTCCGACGTTCCCGATCCATCACCGGGGAGCTGTTTTTT,CASSFRRSRSITGELFF
TRBD1,TRBV19,TRBJ1-1,TGTGCCAGTAGTGTGACAGGGGGCTGGGACACTGAAGCTTTCTTT,CASSVTGGWDTEAFF
TRBD2,TRBV5-6,TRBJ2-7,TGTGCCAGCAGCTTGCCGACTAGCAAAACCTACGAGCAGTACTTC,CASSLPTSKTYEQYF
NA,TRBV10-3,TRBJ1-5,TGTGCCATCAGTGAGTCGAGGGAGGGTTTGGGACAGCCCCAGCATTTT,CAISESREGLGQPQHF
TRBD2,TRBV7-8,TRBJ2-2,TGTGCCAGCAGCCCCAGGTCGCGGCTAGCGGGAGGGCGACGGACCGGGGAGCTGTTTTTT,CASSPRSRLAGGRRTGELFF
NA,TRBV27,TRBJ2-7,TGTGCCAGCGGCGAACTAACCCTCTACGAGCAGTACTTC,CASGELTLYEQYF
TRBD1,TRBV27,TRBJ2-7,TGTGCCAGCAGTTCCGGGACAGGCCCTTACGAGCAGTACTTC,CASSSGTGPYEQYF
NA,TRBV13,TRBJ2-7,TGTGCCAGCTCCCCTAGCTCCTACGAGCAGTACTTC,CASSPSSYEQYF